This T cell receptor beta chain was captured by sequencing in a study of PD-1 blockade in classical Hodgkin lymphoma. The time point is: cycle 4 day 1 (C4D1), after six to seven weeks of nivolumab. Every patient relapsed after autologous stem cell transplantation, and brentuximab vedotin exposure varied. The authors purified CD4+ T cells from thawed PBMCs by magnetic negative selection. Looked up from germline, CDR1 is KGHSH and CDR2 is LQKENI. The CDR3 totals 14 residues. The V end was cut by 2 bases, the J end by 6 bases, with 10 bases between. Produced via immunoSEQ multiplex PCR; TCRdb's table is partial and in-frame only. In the table there are 34,000 or so clones, 90% to 95% of which are singletons.

The V and J genes are TRBV18 and TRBJ2-2; D gene unclear. Source: CD4+ T cells from blood, taken before the fourth cycle of nivolumab. The sequence was collected from a human donor with classical Hodgkin lymphoma. CDR3 coding DNA: TGTGCCAGCTCACCAGGAAGGCTCCCCGGGGAGCTGTTTTTT. This gives the protein CASSPGRLPGELFF.